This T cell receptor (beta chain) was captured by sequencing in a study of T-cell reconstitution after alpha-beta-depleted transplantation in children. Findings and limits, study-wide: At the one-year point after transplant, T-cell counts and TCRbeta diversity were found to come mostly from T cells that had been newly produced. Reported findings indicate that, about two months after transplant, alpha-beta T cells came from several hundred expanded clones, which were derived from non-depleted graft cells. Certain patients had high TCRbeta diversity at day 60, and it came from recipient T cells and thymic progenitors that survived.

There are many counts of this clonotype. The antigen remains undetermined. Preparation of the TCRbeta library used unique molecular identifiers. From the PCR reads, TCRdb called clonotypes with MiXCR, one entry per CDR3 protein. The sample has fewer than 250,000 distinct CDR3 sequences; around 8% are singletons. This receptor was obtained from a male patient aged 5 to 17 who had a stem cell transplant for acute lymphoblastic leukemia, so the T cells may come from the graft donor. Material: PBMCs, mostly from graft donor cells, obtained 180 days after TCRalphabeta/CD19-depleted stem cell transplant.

The DNA of the CDR3 is TGTGCCAGCAACCTTGGACAGGGAGGGAGCACTGAAGCTTTCTTT. Translated: CASNLGQGGSTEAFF. V and J are TRBV11-2 and TRBJ1-1; 8 nucleotides line up with TRBD1. The CDR3 totals 15 residues. The V and J ends lost 7 bases and 4 bases, in that order; junction bases with no gene match: 11. Germline lookup yields CDR1 SGHAT and CDR2 FQNNGV.